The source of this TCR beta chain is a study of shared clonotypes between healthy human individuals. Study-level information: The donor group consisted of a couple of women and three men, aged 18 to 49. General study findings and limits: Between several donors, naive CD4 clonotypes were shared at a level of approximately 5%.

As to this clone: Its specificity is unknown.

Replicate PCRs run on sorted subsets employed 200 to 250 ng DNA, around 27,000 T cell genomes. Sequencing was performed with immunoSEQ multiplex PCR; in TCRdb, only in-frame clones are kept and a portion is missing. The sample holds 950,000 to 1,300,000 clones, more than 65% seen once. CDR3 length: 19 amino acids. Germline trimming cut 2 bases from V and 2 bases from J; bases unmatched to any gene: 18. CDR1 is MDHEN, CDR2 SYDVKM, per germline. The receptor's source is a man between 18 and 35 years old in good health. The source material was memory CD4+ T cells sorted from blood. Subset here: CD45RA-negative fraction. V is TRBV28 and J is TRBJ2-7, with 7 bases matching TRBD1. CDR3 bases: TGTGCCAGCAGTTTACTGGGACAGCCAGTTACTACCCGTGCCTACGAGCAGTACTTC. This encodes CASSLLGQPVTTRAYEQYF. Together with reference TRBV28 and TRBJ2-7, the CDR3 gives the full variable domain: DVKVTQSSRYLVKRTGEKVFLECVQDMDHENMFWYRQDPGLGLRLIYFSYDVKMKEKGDIPEGYSVSREKKERFSLILESASTNQTSMYLCASSLLGQPVTTRAYEQYFGPGTRLTVT.